This is a list of T cell receptor beta chains from one sample in a study of blood T cell repertoires in COVID-19. The data were produced by immunoSEQ multiplex PCR, yet TCRdb's version contains in-frame clones alone and is incomplete. The table lists about 160,000 clones, 85% of them singletons. What was sequenced was peripheral blood. Receptors were obtained from a human donor with acute or convalescent COVID-19. The donor label of this sample is uncertain. CDR3s include the opening cysteine and the closing phenylalanine or tryptophan. Each record gives: clone size, D gene, V gene, J gene, CDR3 DNA, CDR3 protein. The D gene is left open where the match is weak. Size is stated for part of the rows, as once, few or many counts, or as a class when the clone is expanded.

abundance: -; d_gene: -; v_gene: TRBV2; j_gene: TRBJ1-2; CDR3nt: TGTGCCAGCAGTGTTATTATAGCGACCGTCTATGGCTACACCTTC; CDR3aa: CASSVIIATVYGYTF
abundance: few; d_gene: TRBD2; v_gene: TRBV4-1; j_gene: TRBJ2-3; CDR3nt: TGCGCCAGCAGCCGTCGACTAGCGGGGGGCACTAGCACAGATACGCAGTATTTT; CDR3aa: CASSRRLAGGTSTDTQYF
abundance: -; d_gene: -; v_gene: TRBV11-2; j_gene: TRBJ2-7; CDR3nt: TGTGCCAGCAGCTTTACCCCGGGACTCAGGACCTACGAGCAGTACTTC; CDR3aa: CASSFTPGLRTYEQYF
abundance: once; d_gene: TRBD1; v_gene: TRBV28; j_gene: TRBJ1-4; CDR3nt: TGTGCCAGCAGTTTACCTGGACAGGTAGTCACGAAGGAAAAACTGTTTTTT; CDR3aa: CASSLPGQVVTKEKLFF
abundance: -; d_gene: -; v_gene: TRBV5-6; j_gene: TRBJ2-3; CDR3nt: TGTGCCAGCAGCTTTTCCAGGGTCAGCACAGATACGCAGTATTTT; CDR3aa: CASSFSRVSTDTQYF
abundance: -; d_gene: -; v_gene: TRBV19; j_gene: TRBJ1-4; CDR3nt: TGTGCCAGTAGTCAGGGGTACGAAAAACTGTTTTTT; CDR3aa: CASSQGYEKLFF
abundance: -; d_gene: -; v_gene: TRBV11-2; j_gene: TRBJ1-2; CDR3nt: TGTGCCAGCAGCTTAGACACAGGGTCCTATGGCTACACCTTC; CDR3aa: CASSLDTGSYGYTF
abundance: -; d_gene: -; v_gene: TRBV21-1; j_gene: TRBJ1-5; CDR3nt: TGTGCCAGCAGCAAGGGTGGGACACCCCGGGGCAATCAGCCCCAGCATTTT; CDR3aa: CASSKGGTPRGNQPQHF
abundance: -; d_gene: TRBD2; v_gene: TRBV4-1; j_gene: TRBJ2-5; CDR3nt: TGCGCCAGCAGCCAAGCGGGGAGAGGACTAGCGGTCCAAGAGACCCAGTACTTC; CDR3aa: CASSQAGRGLAVQETQYF
abundance: -; d_gene: -; v_gene: TRBV6-5; j_gene: TRBJ2-7; CDR3nt: TGTGCCAGCAGTTACGTCCCGAACATGTTCTACGAGCAGTACTTC; CDR3aa: CASSYVPNMFYEQYF
abundance: once; d_gene: -; v_gene: TRBV27; j_gene: TRBJ1-2; CDR3nt: TGTGCCAGCCGCCCTCCCTGGGCTCACCCCAATTTTATAGATGGCTACACCTTC; CDR3aa: CASRPPWAHPNFIDGYTF
abundance: -; d_gene: TRBD2; v_gene: TRBV29-1; j_gene: TRBJ2-1; CDR3nt: TGCAGCGTTGAAGGGTGGGGACTAGCGGGGGATACCTACAATGAGCAGTTCTTC; CDR3aa: CSVEGWGLAGDTYNEQFF
abundance: few; d_gene: TRBD1; v_gene: TRBV3-1/TRBV3-2; j_gene: TRBJ1-2; CDR3nt: TGTGCCAGCAGCCAAGTAGCGGACAGGGTGACCCTAAACTATGGCTACACCTTC; CDR3aa: CASSQVADRVTLNYGYTF
abundance: -; d_gene: -; v_gene: TRBV2; j_gene: TRBJ2-3; CDR3nt: TGTGCCAGCGGGCGAGGCGGGACCCCCGGCACGCCGGCCACAGATACGCAGTATTTT; CDR3aa: CASGRGGTPGTPATDTQYF
abundance: -; d_gene: TRBD2; v_gene: TRBV3-1/TRBV3-2; j_gene: TRBJ2-3; CDR3nt: TGTGCCAGCAGTCGTATGCGGGGGGGCGGAGATACGCAGTATTTT; CDR3aa: CASSRMRGGGDTQYF
abundance: once; d_gene: TRBD1; v_gene: TRBV27; j_gene: TRBJ1-6; CDR3nt: TGTGCCAGCAGTCGCAGACAGGGAAAGGGGAATTCACCCCTCCACTTT; CDR3aa: CASSRRQGKGNSPLHF
abundance: -; d_gene: -; v_gene: TRBV5-1; j_gene: TRBJ1-2; CDR3nt: TGCGCCAGCAGCGCGGACAGTTCGGCGGGCTATGGCTACACCTTC; CDR3aa: CASSADSSAGYGYTF
abundance: once; d_gene: TRBD1; v_gene: TRBV6-2/TRBV6-3; j_gene: TRBJ1-6; CDR3nt: TGTGCCAGCAGTCCCCCCCGGACAGGGGGCGGACGGAATTCACCCCTCCACTTT; CDR3aa: CASSPPRTGGGRNSPLHF
abundance: -; d_gene: TRBD1; v_gene: TRBV27; j_gene: TRBJ1-2; CDR3nt: TGTGCCAGCAGTGCACAGGGGAACAATGGCTACACCTTC; CDR3aa: CASSAQGNNGYTF
abundance: once; d_gene: TRBD1; v_gene: TRBV19; j_gene: TRBJ1-2; CDR3nt: TGTGCCAGTACCTCGACAGGGAACTATGGCTACACCTTC; CDR3aa: CASTSTGNYGYTF
abundance: -; d_gene: -; v_gene: TRBV5-4; j_gene: TRBJ2-7; CDR3nt: TGTGCCAGCAGCCCACAGGAGGGGGCTATGTACGAGCAGTACTTC; CDR3aa: CASSPQEGAMYEQYF
abundance: -; d_gene: -; v_gene: TRBV3-1/TRBV3-2; j_gene: TRBJ2-1; CDR3nt: TGTGCCAGCAGCCCTCGGGGAGCTAGCGCGTCCTACAATGAGCAGTTCTTC; CDR3aa: CASSPRGASASYNEQFF
abundance: -; d_gene: -; v_gene: TRBV2; j_gene: TRBJ2-2; CDR3nt: TGTGCCAGCAGTCGTGGGGAGCTGTTTTTT; CDR3aa: CASSRGELFF
abundance: -; d_gene: -; v_gene: TRBV3-1/TRBV3-2; j_gene: TRBJ1-1; CDR3nt: TGTGCCAGCAGCCCGACAGGGAACACTGAAGCTTTCTTT; CDR3aa: CASSPTGNTEAFF
abundance: -; d_gene: -; v_gene: TRBV2; j_gene: TRBJ1-1; CDR3nt: TGTGCCAGTGAGGGGGGGCTGGGAGCTTTCTTT; CDR3aa: CASEGGLGAFF
abundance: -; d_gene: TRBD1; v_gene: TRBV6-2/TRBV6-3; j_gene: TRBJ2-4; CDR3nt: TGTGCCAGCAGCCGATCAGGGGGTGACGACAAAAACATTCAGTACTTC; CDR3aa: CASSRSGGDDKNIQYF
abundance: -; d_gene: TRBD2; v_gene: TRBV3-1/TRBV3-2; j_gene: TRBJ2-7; CDR3nt: TGTGCCAGCAGCCGCCTGGGGGGGAACTACGAGCAGTACTTC; CDR3aa: CASSRLGGNYEQYF